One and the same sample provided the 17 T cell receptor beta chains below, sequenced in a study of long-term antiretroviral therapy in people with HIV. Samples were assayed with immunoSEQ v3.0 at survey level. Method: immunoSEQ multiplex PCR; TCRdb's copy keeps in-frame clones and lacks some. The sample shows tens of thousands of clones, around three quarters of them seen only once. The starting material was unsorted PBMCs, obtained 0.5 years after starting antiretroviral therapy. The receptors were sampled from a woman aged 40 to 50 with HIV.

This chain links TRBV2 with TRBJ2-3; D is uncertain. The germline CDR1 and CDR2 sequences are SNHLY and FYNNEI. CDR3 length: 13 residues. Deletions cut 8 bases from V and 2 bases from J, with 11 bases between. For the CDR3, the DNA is TGTGCCAGCGGCTCTTTTTTCACAGATACGCAGTATTTT. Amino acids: CASGSFFTDTQYF. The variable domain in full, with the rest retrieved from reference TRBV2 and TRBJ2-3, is EPEVTQTPSHQVTQMGQEVILRCVPISNHLYFYWYRQILGQKVEFLVSFYNNEISEKSEIFDDQFSVERPDGSNFTLKIRSTKLEDSAMYFCASGSFFTDTQYFGPGTRLTVL.

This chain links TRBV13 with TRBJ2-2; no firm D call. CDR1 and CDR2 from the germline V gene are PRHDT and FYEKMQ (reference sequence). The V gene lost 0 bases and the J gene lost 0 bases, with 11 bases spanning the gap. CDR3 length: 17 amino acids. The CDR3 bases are TGTGCCAGCAGCTTAGGCCTTTCCACCCCGAACACCGGGGAGCTGTTTTTT. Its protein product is CASSLGLSTPNTGELFF.

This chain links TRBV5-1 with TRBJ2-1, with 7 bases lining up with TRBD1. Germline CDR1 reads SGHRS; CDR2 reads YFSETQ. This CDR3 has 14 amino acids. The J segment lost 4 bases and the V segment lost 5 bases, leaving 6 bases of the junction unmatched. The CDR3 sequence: CASSFGTEYNEQFF. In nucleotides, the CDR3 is TGCGCCAGCAGTTTCGGGACAGAATACAATGAGCAGTTCTTC.

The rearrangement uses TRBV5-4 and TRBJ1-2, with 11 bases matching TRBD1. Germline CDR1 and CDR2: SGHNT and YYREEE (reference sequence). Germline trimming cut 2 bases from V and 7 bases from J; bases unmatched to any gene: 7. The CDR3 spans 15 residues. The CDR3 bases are TGTGCCAGCAGCTTTGGGGACAGGGGGGAAAGTGGCTACACCTTC. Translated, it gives CASSFGDRGESGYTF.

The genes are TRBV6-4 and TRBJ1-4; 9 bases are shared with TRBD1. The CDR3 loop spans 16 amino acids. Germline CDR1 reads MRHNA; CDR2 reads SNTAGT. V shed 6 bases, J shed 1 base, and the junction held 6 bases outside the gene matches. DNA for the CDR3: TGTGCCAGCAGGAGGACAGGGGTAGGAACTAATGAAAAACTGTTTTTT. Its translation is CASRRTGVGTNEKLFF.

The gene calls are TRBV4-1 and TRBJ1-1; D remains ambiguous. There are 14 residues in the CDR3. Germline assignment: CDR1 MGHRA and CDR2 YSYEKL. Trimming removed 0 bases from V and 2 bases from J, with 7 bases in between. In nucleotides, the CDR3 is TGCGCCAGCAGCCAAGATCCGGTTAACACTGAAGCTTTCTTT. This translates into CASSQDPVNTEAFF.

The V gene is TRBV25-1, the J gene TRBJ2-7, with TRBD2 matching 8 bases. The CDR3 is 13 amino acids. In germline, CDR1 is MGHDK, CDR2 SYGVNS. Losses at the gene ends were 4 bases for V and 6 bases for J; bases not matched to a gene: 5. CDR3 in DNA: TGTGCCAGCAGTGCCGCCCGGGGGGGCGAGCAGTACTTC. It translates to CASSAARGGEQYF.

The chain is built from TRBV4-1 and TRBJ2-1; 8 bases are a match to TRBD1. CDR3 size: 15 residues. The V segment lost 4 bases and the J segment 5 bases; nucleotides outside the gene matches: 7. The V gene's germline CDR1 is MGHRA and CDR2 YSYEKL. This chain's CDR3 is CASSPGVQGDNEQFF. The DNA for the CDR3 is TGCGCCAGCAGCCCCGGAGTACAGGGGGACAATGAGCAGTTCTTC.

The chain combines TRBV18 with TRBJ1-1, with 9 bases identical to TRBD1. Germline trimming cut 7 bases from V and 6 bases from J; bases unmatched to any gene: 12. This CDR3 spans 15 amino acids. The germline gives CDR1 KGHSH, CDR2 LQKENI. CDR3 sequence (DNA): TGTGCCAGCTTCCGACCCGGGACAGGGATCGCTGAAGCTTTCTTT. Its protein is CASFRPGTGIAEAFF.

Here the CDR3 reads CASSLGNEQFF. CDR3 in DNA: TGTGCCAGCAGTTTGGGCAATGAGCAGTTCTTC. The genes are TRBV28 and TRBJ2-1; D ambiguous. Between the trimmed V and J ends, which lost 3 bases and 6 bases, there was a span of 3 bases. In germline, CDR1 is MDHEN, CDR2 SYDVKM. The CDR3 covers 11 residues. The complete variable domain, with remaining parts taken from reference TRBV28 and TRBJ2-1, reads DVKVTQSSRYLVKRTGEKVFLECVQDMDHENMFWYRQDPGLGLRLIYFSYDVKMKEKGDIPEGYSVSREKKERFSLILESASTNQTSMYLCASSLGNEQFFGPGTRLTVL.

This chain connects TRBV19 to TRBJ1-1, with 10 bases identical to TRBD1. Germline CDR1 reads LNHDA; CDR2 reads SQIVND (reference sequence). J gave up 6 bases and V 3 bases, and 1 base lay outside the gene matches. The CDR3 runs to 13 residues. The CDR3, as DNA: TGTGCCAGTAGTATGGGACAGGGGTCTGAAGCTTTCTTT. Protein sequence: CASSMGQGSEAFF.

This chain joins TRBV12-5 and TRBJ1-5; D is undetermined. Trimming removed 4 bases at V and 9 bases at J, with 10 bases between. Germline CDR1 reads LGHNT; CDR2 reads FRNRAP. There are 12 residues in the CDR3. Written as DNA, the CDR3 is TGTGCTAGTGGTTCACTGACAATGCCCCAGCATTTT. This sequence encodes CASGSLTMPQHF.

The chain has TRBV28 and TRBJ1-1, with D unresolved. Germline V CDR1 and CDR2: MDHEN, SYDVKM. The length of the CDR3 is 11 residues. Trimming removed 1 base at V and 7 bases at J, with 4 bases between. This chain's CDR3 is CASSLSYEAFF. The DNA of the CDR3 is TGTGCCAGCAGTTTATCCTATGAAGCTTTCTTT.

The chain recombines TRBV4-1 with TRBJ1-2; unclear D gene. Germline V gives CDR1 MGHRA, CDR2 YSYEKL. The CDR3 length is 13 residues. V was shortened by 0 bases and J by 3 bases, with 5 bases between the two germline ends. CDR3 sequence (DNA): TGCGCCAGCAGCCAAGACGGCTACTATGGCTACACCTTC. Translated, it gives CASSQDGYYGYTF.

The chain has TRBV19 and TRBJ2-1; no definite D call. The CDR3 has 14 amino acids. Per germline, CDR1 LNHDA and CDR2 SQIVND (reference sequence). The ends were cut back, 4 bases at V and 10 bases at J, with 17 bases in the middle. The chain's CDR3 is CASSTPARVGEQFF. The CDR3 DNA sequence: TGTGCCAGTAGTACACCAGCCCGGGTCGGGGAGCAGTTCTTC.

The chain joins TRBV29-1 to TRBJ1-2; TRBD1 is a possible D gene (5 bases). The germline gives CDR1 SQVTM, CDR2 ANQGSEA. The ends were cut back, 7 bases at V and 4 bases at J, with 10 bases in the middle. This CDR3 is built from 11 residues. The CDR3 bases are TGCAGCGGTCGGGGCCCCTATGGCTACACCTTC. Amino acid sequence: CSGRGPYGYTF. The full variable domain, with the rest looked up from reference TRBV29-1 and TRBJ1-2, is SAVISQKPSRDICQRGTSLTIQCQVDSQVTMMFWYRQQPGQSLTLIATANQGSEATYESGFVIDKFPISRPNLTFSTLTVSNMSPEDSSIYLCSGRGPYGYTFGSGTRLTVV.

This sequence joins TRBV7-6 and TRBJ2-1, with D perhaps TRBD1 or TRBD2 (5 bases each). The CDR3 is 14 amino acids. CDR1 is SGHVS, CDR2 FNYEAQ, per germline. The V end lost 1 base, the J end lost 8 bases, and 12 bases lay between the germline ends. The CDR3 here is CASSLGGPSDEQFF. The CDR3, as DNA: TGTGCCAGCAGCTTAGGGGGACCGTCGGATGAGCAGTTCTTC.